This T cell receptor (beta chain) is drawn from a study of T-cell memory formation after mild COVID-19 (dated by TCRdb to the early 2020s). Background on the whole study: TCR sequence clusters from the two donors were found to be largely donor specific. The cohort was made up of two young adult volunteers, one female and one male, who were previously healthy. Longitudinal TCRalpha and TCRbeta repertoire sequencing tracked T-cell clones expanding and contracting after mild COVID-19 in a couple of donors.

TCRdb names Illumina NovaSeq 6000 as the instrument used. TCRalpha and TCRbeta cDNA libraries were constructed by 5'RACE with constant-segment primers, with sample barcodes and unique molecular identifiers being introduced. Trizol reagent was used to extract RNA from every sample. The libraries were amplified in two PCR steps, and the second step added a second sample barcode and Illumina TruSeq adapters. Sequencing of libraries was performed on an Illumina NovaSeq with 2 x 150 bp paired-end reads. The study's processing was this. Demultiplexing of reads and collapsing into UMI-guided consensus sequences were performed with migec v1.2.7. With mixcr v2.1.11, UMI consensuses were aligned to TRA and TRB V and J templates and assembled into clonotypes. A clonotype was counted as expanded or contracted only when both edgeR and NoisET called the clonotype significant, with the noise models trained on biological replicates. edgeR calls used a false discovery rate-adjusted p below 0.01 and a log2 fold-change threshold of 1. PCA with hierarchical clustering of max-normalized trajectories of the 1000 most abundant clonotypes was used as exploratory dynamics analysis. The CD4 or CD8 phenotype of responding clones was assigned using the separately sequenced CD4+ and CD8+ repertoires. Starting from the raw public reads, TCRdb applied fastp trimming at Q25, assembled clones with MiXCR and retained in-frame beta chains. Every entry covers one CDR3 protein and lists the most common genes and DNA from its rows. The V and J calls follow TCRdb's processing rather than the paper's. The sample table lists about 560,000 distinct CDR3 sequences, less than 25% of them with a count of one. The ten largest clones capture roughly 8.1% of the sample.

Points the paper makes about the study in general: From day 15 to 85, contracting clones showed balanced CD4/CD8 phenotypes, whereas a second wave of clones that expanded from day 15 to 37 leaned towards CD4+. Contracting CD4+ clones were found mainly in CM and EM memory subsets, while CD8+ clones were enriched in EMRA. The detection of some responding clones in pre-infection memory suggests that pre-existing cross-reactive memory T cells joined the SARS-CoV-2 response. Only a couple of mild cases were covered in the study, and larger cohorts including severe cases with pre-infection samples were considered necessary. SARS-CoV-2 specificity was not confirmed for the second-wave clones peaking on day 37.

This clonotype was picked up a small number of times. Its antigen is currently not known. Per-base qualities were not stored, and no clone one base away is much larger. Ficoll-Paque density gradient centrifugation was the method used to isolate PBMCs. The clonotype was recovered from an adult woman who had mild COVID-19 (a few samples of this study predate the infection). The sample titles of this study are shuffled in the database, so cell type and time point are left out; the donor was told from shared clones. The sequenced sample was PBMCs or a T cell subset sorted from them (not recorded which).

The CDR3: CASSPPQGMAKNIQYF. Read as DNA, the sequence is TGTGCCAGCTCACCACCGCAGGGAATGGCCAAAAACATTCAGTACTTC. Recombination joined TRBV18 with TRBJ2-4; a tentative D call is TRBD1 (5 bases match). Per the germline V gene, KGHSH is the CDR1 and LQKENI is the CDR2. The CDR3 goes from the cysteine to the phenylalanine over 16 residues. Just CDR3 DNA is preserved here, 48 bases in frame from base 1. The junction carries 10 bases between V and J, which are trimmed by 0 bases and 1 base respectively.